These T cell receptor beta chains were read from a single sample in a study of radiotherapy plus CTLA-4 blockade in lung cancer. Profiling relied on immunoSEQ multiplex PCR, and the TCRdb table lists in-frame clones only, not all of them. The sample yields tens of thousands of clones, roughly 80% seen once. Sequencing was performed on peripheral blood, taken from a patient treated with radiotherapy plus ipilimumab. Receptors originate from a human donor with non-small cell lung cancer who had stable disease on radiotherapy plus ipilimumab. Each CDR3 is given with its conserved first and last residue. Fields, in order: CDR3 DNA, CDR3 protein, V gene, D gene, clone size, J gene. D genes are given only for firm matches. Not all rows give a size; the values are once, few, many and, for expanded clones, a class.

CDR3nt: TGTGCCAGCAGAGAAAGCGGGAGAGGGACAGATACGCAGTATTTT
CDR3aa: CASRESGRGTDTQYF
v_gene: TRBV27
d_gene: TRBD2
abundance: -
j_gene: TRBJ2-3

CDR3nt: TGTGCCAGCAGTGACACAGCGGGGGTGGAGACCCAGTACTTC
CDR3aa: CASSDTAGVETQYF
v_gene: TRBV25-1
d_gene: TRBD2
abundance: -
j_gene: TRBJ2-5

CDR3nt: TGTGCCAGTAGTATAGCCCGGGGCGGGAGTGAAAAACTGTTTTTT
CDR3aa: CASSIARGGSEKLFF
v_gene: TRBV19
d_gene: -
abundance: -
j_gene: TRBJ1-4

CDR3nt: TGCGCCAGCAGCTCGCTAGCGGGGGATTACAATGAGCAGTTCTTC
CDR3aa: CASSSLAGDYNEQFF
v_gene: TRBV5-1
d_gene: TRBD2
abundance: -
j_gene: TRBJ2-1

CDR3nt: TGTGCCAGCACTCCCGGCCCGGTACTTAGGAATGAGCAGTTCTTC
CDR3aa: CASTPGPVLRNEQFF
v_gene: TRBV28
d_gene: -
abundance: -
j_gene: TRBJ2-1

CDR3nt: TGCGCCAGCAGCTCCCCGGGACAGAACACTGAAGCTTTCTTT
CDR3aa: CASSSPGQNTEAFF
v_gene: TRBV5-1
d_gene: -
abundance: -
j_gene: TRBJ1-1

CDR3nt: TGCAGCGTTGGTAAAGAGACCCAGTACTTC
CDR3aa: CSVGKETQYF
v_gene: TRBV29-1
d_gene: -
abundance: -
j_gene: TRBJ2-5

CDR3nt: TGCAGCGTTGCCACTCATGGGGATACGCAGTATTTT
CDR3aa: CSVATHGDTQYF
v_gene: TRBV29-1
d_gene: -
abundance: -
j_gene: TRBJ2-3

CDR3nt: TGTGCCAGTAGTATAGGACAGAGGACAACTAATGAAAAACTGTTTTTT
CDR3aa: CASSIGQRTTNEKLFF
v_gene: TRBV19
d_gene: -
abundance: few
j_gene: TRBJ1-4

CDR3nt: TGTGCCAGCAGCTTGGCAGGGCTCTCTGGGGCCAACGTCCTGACTTTC
CDR3aa: CASSLAGLSGANVLTF
v_gene: TRBV5-5
d_gene: -
abundance: -
j_gene: TRBJ2-6

CDR3nt: TGCAGCGTTGAGTGGCGGGGGAACAATGAGCAGTTCTTC
CDR3aa: CSVEWRGNNEQFF
v_gene: TRBV29-1
d_gene: TRBD2
abundance: -
j_gene: TRBJ2-1

CDR3nt: TGTGCCAGCAGTGAACTGGGCGAGCCCCCCTATGGCTACACCTTC
CDR3aa: CASSELGEPPYGYTF
v_gene: TRBV6-1
d_gene: -
abundance: -
j_gene: TRBJ1-2

CDR3nt: TGTGCCAGCAGCTTCGACGGAAGGGTCGAGCAGTACTTC
CDR3aa: CASSFDGRVEQYF
v_gene: TRBV27
d_gene: -
abundance: -
j_gene: TRBJ2-7

CDR3nt: TGTGCCAGCAGTGAGTGGGGGTCTGGGGCCAACGTCCTGACTTTC
CDR3aa: CASSEWGSGANVLTF
v_gene: TRBV2
d_gene: -
abundance: -
j_gene: TRBJ2-6

CDR3nt: TGTGCCAGCTCACCACCGAATCTCGCCGGAAACACCATATATTTT
CDR3aa: CASSPPNLAGNTIYF
v_gene: TRBV18
d_gene: -
abundance: few
j_gene: TRBJ1-3

CDR3nt: TGTGCCAGCAGCTTATCAGGGTTTGGTGCTTTCTTT
CDR3aa: CASSLSGFGAFF
v_gene: TRBV7-9
d_gene: -
abundance: -
j_gene: TRBJ1-1

CDR3nt: TGTGCCAGCAGCTTAGTACAGGGGGCGTACAATGAGCAGTTCTTC
CDR3aa: CASSLVQGAYNEQFF
v_gene: TRBV7-2
d_gene: TRBD1
abundance: -
j_gene: TRBJ2-1

CDR3nt: TGCAGCGCCGGGGGACAGGGGGGATCCTACGAGCAGTACTTC
CDR3aa: CSAGGQGGSYEQYF
v_gene: TRBV29-1
d_gene: TRBD1
abundance: -
j_gene: TRBJ2-7

CDR3nt: TGTGCCAGCACCCCGGGTCCCGACAGGGCCTACGAGCAGTACTTC
CDR3aa: CASTPGPDRAYEQYF
v_gene: TRBV7-6
d_gene: TRBD1
abundance: -
j_gene: TRBJ2-7

CDR3nt: TGCAGCGTTGCTATCTTGGACATAGGCACCGGGGAGCTGTTTTTT
CDR3aa: CSVAILDIGTGELFF
v_gene: TRBV29-1
d_gene: -
abundance: few
j_gene: TRBJ2-2

CDR3nt: TGTGCCAGCAGCGTAACAGGGAACATCGAAAAACTGTTTTTT
CDR3aa: CASSVTGNIEKLFF
v_gene: TRBV28
d_gene: -
abundance: -
j_gene: TRBJ1-4

CDR3nt: TGTGCCAGCAGTTTAGTCGGGACACTTAAAAACATTCAGTACTTC
CDR3aa: CASSLVGTLKNIQYF
v_gene: TRBV28
d_gene: -
abundance: -
j_gene: TRBJ2-4

CDR3nt: TGTGCCAGCAGTTCTGGGCAGGGAGAGGACGAGCAGTACTTC
CDR3aa: CASSSGQGEDEQYF
v_gene: TRBV6-1
d_gene: -
abundance: -
j_gene: TRBJ2-7

CDR3nt: TGCGCCAGCAGCTTTCCAAGTCCCGTCTGGGCCAAAAACATTCAGTACTTC
CDR3aa: CASSFPSPVWAKNIQYF
v_gene: TRBV5-1
d_gene: -
abundance: -
j_gene: TRBJ2-4

CDR3nt: TGTGCCAGCAGCAAAGGCAGTTGGCGGGACCAAGAGACCCAGTACTTC
CDR3aa: CASSKGSWRDQETQYF
v_gene: TRBV21-1
d_gene: -
abundance: -
j_gene: TRBJ2-5

CDR3nt: TGTGCCAGCAGTGAGCCCAGACAGGGGGCTGGTGAAGCTTTCTTT
CDR3aa: CASSEPRQGAGEAFF
v_gene: TRBV6-1
d_gene: TRBD1
abundance: -
j_gene: TRBJ1-1

CDR3nt: TGTGCCAGCAGGGGCCAGTACGAGCAGTACTTC
CDR3aa: CASRGQYEQYF
v_gene: TRBV6-1
d_gene: -
abundance: -
j_gene: TRBJ2-7

CDR3nt: TGCAGCGTTGGGGACAGGGGTCCCATGAACACTGAAGCTTTCTTT
CDR3aa: CSVGDRGPMNTEAFF
v_gene: TRBV29-1
d_gene: TRBD1
abundance: -
j_gene: TRBJ1-1

CDR3nt: TGTGCCAGCAGCCCCGGGGGTTTAGAGTATGGCTACACCTTC
CDR3aa: CASSPGGLEYGYTF
v_gene: TRBV28
d_gene: -
abundance: -
j_gene: TRBJ1-2

CDR3nt: TGTGCCTGGAAAAGGGGGTTCGCCGGGGAGCTGTTTTTT
CDR3aa: CAWKRGFAGELFF
v_gene: TRBV30
d_gene: -
abundance: -
j_gene: TRBJ2-2

CDR3nt: TGCAGTGCTAGCCAGGAAAAACTGTTTTTT
CDR3aa: CSASQEKLFF
v_gene: TRBV20-1
d_gene: -
abundance: -
j_gene: TRBJ1-4

CDR3nt: TGTGCCAGCAGCTTAGGACAGGGATCAGAGACCCAGTACTTC
CDR3aa: CASSLGQGSETQYF
v_gene: TRBV11-2
d_gene: TRBD1
abundance: -
j_gene: TRBJ2-5

CDR3nt: TGTGCCAGCTCCCCCGCGGGAAGTACAGATACGCAGTATTTT
CDR3aa: CASSPAGSTDTQYF
v_gene: TRBV6-4
d_gene: -
abundance: -
j_gene: TRBJ2-3

CDR3nt: TGTGCCAGCAGTGAAGCGCTTGGAGGGAGGGGGGGGTATAGCAATCAGCCCCAGCATTTT
CDR3aa: CASSEALGGRGGYSNQPQHF
v_gene: TRBV6-1
d_gene: -
abundance: once
j_gene: TRBJ1-5

CDR3nt: TGTGCCAGCAGGCAGGGACAGGCCCCCTATGGCTACACCTTC
CDR3aa: CASRQGQAPYGYTF
v_gene: TRBV28
d_gene: TRBD1
abundance: few
j_gene: TRBJ1-2

CDR3nt: TGTGCCAGCAGTCCCCGGTCAGTCGGTCTCGAGCAGTACTTC
CDR3aa: CASSPRSVGLEQYF
v_gene: TRBV6-5
d_gene: -
abundance: -
j_gene: TRBJ2-7

CDR3nt: TGTGCCAGCGGGTACAGGGGAGGAGGGACCGGGGAGCTGTTTTTT
CDR3aa: CASGYRGGGTGELFF
v_gene: TRBV6-6
d_gene: -
abundance: -
j_gene: TRBJ2-2

CDR3nt: TGTGCCAGCAGCTCGCAGATCGTGAACACTGAAGCTTTCTTT
CDR3aa: CASSSQIVNTEAFF
v_gene: TRBV5-4
d_gene: -
abundance: -
j_gene: TRBJ1-1

CDR3nt: TGTGCCAGCAGTTACTCTCCTAGCGGGAGTGATGAGCAGTTCTTC
CDR3aa: CASSYSPSGSDEQFF
v_gene: TRBV6-5
d_gene: TRBD2
abundance: -
j_gene: TRBJ2-1

CDR3nt: TGTGCCAGCTCACCTTCGACAGGCTTTAATGAAAAACTGTTTTTT
CDR3aa: CASSPSTGFNEKLFF
v_gene: TRBV18
d_gene: -
abundance: -
j_gene: TRBJ1-4

CDR3nt: TGTGCCAGCAGCTCCGGCGGCAGGGGAAACACTGAAGCTTTCTTT
CDR3aa: CASSSGGRGNTEAFF
v_gene: TRBV5-4
d_gene: -
abundance: -
j_gene: TRBJ1-1

CDR3nt: TGTGCCAGCAGCCCCGGGGGGGCCGTCGATACGCAGTATTTT
CDR3aa: CASSPGGAVDTQYF
v_gene: TRBV7-2
d_gene: TRBD2
abundance: -
j_gene: TRBJ2-3

CDR3nt: TGTGCCTGGAATCCCAGAGGGGGCCCGGATGAAGCTTTCTTT
CDR3aa: CAWNPRGGPDEAFF
v_gene: TRBV30
d_gene: TRBD1
abundance: few
j_gene: TRBJ1-1

CDR3nt: TGTGCCAGCAGCTTAGAGGCAGGGGTAGGGGGTTACGAGCAGTACTTC
CDR3aa: CASSLEAGVGGYEQYF
v_gene: TRBV11-2
d_gene: -
abundance: -
j_gene: TRBJ2-7

CDR3nt: TGTGCCAGCAGCCGGGACAGGGCCCCCGGGGAGCTGTTTTTT
CDR3aa: CASSRDRAPGELFF
v_gene: TRBV6-5
d_gene: TRBD1
abundance: -
j_gene: TRBJ2-2

CDR3nt: TGTGCCAGCAGAAGAAGGGGAAGCTCCTATAATTCACCCCTCCACTTT
CDR3aa: CASRRRGSSYNSPLHF
v_gene: TRBV27
d_gene: -
abundance: -
j_gene: TRBJ1-6

CDR3nt: TGTGCCTGGAGCACGACAGGGGTGGTAGCTTTCTTT
CDR3aa: CAWSTTGVVAFF
v_gene: TRBV30
d_gene: TRBD1
abundance: once
j_gene: TRBJ1-1

CDR3nt: TGTGCCAGCAGTTCGGACAGGGAAGAGACCCAGTACTTC
CDR3aa: CASSSDREETQYF
v_gene: TRBV6-5
d_gene: TRBD1
abundance: few
j_gene: TRBJ2-5

CDR3nt: TGTGCCAGCAGTTTTAGGCTCCCCGGGGCCAACGTCCTGACTTTC
CDR3aa: CASSFRLPGANVLTF
v_gene: TRBV28
d_gene: -
abundance: few
j_gene: TRBJ2-6

CDR3nt: TGCGCCAGCAGTGTCGACAGGTGGAACGGGGAGCTGTTTTTT
CDR3aa: CASSVDRWNGELFF
v_gene: TRBV10-1
d_gene: -
abundance: -
j_gene: TRBJ2-2

CDR3nt: TGTGCCAGCTCAGCGACAGGGATCTCTGGGGCCAACGTCCTGACTTTC
CDR3aa: CASSATGISGANVLTF
v_gene: TRBV18
d_gene: TRBD1
abundance: -
j_gene: TRBJ2-6

CDR3nt: TGTGCCAGCAGCCCCCCGGGGAGGGGAGAGACCCAGTACTTC
CDR3aa: CASSPPGRGETQYF
v_gene: TRBV7-9
d_gene: TRBD2
abundance: -
j_gene: TRBJ2-5

CDR3nt: TGTGCCAGCAGTCCGACAGGGGGGGCCTACGAGCAGTACTTC
CDR3aa: CASSPTGGAYEQYF
v_gene: TRBV28
d_gene: TRBD1
abundance: once
j_gene: TRBJ2-7

CDR3nt: TGTGCCAGCAGTGGATTTGGGTCCTACAATGAGCAGTTCTTC
CDR3aa: CASSGFGSYNEQFF
v_gene: TRBV11-3
d_gene: -
abundance: once
j_gene: TRBJ2-1

CDR3nt: TGTGCCACCAGCAGAGTCCCAATAACAGATAATTCACCCCTCCACTTT
CDR3aa: CATSRVPITDNSPLHF
v_gene: TRBV15
d_gene: -
abundance: -
j_gene: TRBJ1-6